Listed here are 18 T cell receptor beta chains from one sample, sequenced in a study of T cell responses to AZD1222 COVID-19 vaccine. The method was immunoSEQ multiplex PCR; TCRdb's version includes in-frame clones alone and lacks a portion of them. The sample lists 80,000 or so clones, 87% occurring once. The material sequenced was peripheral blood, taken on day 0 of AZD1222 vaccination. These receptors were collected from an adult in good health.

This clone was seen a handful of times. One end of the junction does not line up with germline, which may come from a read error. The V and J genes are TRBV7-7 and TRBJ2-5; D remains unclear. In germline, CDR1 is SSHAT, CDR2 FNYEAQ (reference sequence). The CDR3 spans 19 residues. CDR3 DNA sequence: TGTGCTAGCAGCCGACGCGGCGGAGTGGGCGTGGGCTACCAAGAGACCCAGTACTTC. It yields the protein CASSRRGGVGVGYQETQYF. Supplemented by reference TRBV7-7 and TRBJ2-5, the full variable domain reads GAGVSQSPRYKVTKRGQDVTLRCDPISSHATLYWYQQALGQGPEFLTYFNYEAQPDKSGLPSDRFSAERPEGSISTLTIQRTEQRDSAMYRCASSRRGGVGVGYQETQYFGPGTRLLVL.

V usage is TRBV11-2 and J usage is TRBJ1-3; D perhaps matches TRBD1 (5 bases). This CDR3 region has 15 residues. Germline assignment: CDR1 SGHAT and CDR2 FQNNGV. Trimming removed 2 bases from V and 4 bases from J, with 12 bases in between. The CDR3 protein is CASSLIRDLGNTIYF. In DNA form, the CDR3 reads TGTGCCAGCAGCTTAATCCGGGACCTCGGAAACACCATATATTTT.

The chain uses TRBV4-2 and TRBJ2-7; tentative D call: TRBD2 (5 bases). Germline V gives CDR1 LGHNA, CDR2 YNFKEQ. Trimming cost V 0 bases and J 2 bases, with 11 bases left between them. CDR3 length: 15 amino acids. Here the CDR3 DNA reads TGTGCCAGCAGCCAAGATCCCGGGGATCCCTACGAGCAGTACTTC. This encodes CASSQDPGDPYEQYF.

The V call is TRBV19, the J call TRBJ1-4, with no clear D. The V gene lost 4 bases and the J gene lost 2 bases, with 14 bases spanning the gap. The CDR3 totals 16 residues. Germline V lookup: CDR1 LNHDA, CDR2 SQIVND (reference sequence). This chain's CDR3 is CASSSRTRRTNEKLFF. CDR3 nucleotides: TGTGCCAGTAGTAGCCGGACGAGGAGGACTAATGAAAAACTGTTTTTT.

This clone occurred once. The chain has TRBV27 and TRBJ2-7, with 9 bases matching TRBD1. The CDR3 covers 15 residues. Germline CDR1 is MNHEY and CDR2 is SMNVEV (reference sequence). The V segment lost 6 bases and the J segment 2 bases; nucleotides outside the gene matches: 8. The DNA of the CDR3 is TGTGCCAGCAGGATTTGGGGACAGGGTACCTACGAGCAGTACTTC. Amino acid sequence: CASRIWGQGTYEQYF.

DNA for the CDR3: TGTGCCATCAGTGAGTCGGCCCCGGGCCCCGCTGAAGCTTTCTTT. Its protein is CAISESAPGPAEAFF. The chain uses TRBV10-3 and TRBJ1-1, with D hard to call. CDR3 size: 15 residues. V shed 0 bases and J shed 6 bases, with 14 bases lying between them. Germline CDR1 is ENHRY and CDR2 is SYGVKD.

The CDR3 DNA sequence: TGTGCCAGCAGCCAAGGATACACAGGGGGCCGCATGAACACTGAAGCTTTCTTT. It yields the protein CASSQGYTGGRMNTEAFF. This chain connects TRBV3-1 (or the pseudogene TRBV3-2) to TRBJ1-1; 9 bases agree with TRBD1. Germline CDR1 and CDR2: LGHDT and YNNKEL (reference sequence). CDR3 size: 18 residues. The V segment lost 1 base and the J segment 0 bases; nucleotides outside the gene matches: 9.

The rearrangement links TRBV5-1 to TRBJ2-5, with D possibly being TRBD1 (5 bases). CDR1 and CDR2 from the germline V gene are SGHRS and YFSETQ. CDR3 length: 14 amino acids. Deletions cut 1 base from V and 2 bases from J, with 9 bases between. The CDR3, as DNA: TGCGCCAGCAGCTTGCGAACAGGACAAGAGACCCAGTACTTC. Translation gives CASSLRTGQETQYF. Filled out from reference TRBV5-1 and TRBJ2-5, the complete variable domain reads KAGVTQTPRYLIKTRGQQVTLSCSPISGHRSVSWYQQTPGQGLQFLFEYFSETQRNKGNFPGRFSGRQFSNSRSEMNVSTLELGDSALYLCASSLRTGQETQYFGPGTRLLVL.

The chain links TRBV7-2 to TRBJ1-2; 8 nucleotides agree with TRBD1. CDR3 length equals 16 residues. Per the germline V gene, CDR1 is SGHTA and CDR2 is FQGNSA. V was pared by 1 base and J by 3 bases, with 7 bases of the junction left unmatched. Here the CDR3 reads CASSLGGGQDYYGYTF. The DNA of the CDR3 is TGTGCCAGCAGCTTAGGGGGGGGACAGGACTACTATGGCTACACCTTC.

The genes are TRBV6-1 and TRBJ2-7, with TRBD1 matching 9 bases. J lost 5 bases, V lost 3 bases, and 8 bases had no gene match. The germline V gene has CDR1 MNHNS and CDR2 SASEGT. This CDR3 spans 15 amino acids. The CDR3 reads CASSDGGQGLHEQYF. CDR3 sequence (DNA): TGTGCCAGCAGTGATGGGGGACAGGGCCTCCACGAGCAGTACTTC.

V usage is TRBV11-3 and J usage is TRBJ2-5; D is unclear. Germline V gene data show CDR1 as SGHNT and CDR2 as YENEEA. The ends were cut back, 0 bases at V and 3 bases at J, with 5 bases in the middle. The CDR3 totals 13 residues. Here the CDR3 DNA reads TGTGCCAGCAGCTTAGACTACAAAGAGACCCAGTACTTC. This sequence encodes CASSLDYKETQYF. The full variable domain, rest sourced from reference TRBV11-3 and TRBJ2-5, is EAGVVQSPRYKIIEKKQPVAFWCNPISGHNTLYWYLQNLGQGPELLIRYENEEAVDDSQLPKDRFSAERLKGVDSTLKIQPAELGDSAVYLCASSLDYKETQYFGPGTRLLVL.

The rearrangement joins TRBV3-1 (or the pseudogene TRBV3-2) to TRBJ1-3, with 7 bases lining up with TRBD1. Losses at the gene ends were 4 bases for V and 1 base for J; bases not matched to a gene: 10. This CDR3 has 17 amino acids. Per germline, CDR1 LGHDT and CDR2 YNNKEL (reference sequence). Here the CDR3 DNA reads TGTGCCAGCAGCCGAACGACAGGGTTGAGGTCTGGAAACACCATATATTTT. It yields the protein CASSRTTGLRSGNTIYF.

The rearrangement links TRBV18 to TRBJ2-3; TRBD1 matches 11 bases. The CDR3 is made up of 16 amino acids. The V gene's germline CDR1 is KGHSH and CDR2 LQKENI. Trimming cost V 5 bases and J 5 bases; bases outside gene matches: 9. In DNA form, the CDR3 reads TGTGCCAGCTCATCCAAGGACAGGGGGCGAATAGATACGCAGTATTTT. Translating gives CASSSKDRGRIDTQYF.

Written as DNA, the CDR3 is TGTGCCAGCTCTCCTGGTCTAGGTGAGACCCAGTACTTC. Encoded protein: CASSPGLGETQYF. The gene calls are TRBV18 and TRBJ2-5; D ambiguous. The CDR3 runs 13 residues. Germline V lookup: CDR1 KGHSH, CDR2 LQKENI. The V and J ends lost 6 bases and 5 bases respectively, with 13 bases between them.

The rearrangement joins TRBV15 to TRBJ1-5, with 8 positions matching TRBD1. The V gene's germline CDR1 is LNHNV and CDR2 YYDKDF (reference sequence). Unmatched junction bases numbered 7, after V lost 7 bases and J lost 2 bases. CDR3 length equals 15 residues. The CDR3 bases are TGTGCCACCACTCCAGGGGGCATGGGCAATCAGCCCCAGCATTTT. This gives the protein CATTPGGMGNQPQHF.

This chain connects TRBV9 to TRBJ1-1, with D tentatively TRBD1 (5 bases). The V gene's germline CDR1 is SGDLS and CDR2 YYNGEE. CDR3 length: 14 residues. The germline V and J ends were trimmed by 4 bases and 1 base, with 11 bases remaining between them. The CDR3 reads CASSPRGANTEAFF. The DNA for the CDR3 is TGTGCCAGCAGCCCTAGAGGGGCGAACACTGAAGCTTTCTTT.

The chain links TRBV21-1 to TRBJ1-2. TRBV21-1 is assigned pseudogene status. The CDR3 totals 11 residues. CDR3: CASTDWAGYTF. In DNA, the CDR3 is TGTGCCAGCACGGACTGGGCGGGCTACACCTTC.

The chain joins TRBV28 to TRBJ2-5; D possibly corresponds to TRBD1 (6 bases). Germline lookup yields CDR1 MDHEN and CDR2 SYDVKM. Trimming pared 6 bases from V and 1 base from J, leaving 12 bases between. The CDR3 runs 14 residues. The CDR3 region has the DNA TGTGCCAGCAGCCCACAGGGAATCCAAGAGACCCAGTACTTC. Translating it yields CASSPQGIQETQYF.